The next 25 T cell receptor beta chains were all read from a single sample in a study of human T cells and chemical hapten exposure. TCRdb passed the RACE reads through MiXCR, listing each CDR3 protein once. The sample has some 38,000 distinct CDR3 sequences, approximately 7.6% seen once. Time point specified: pre-sensitization, week 0. The treatment is: therapeutic diphenylcyclopropenone sensitization with weekly scalp DPC. The sequencing here drew on whole blood, taken in connection with sensitization to the hapten diphenylcyclopropenone (DPC). Receptor source: a woman in her 50s with alopecia areata. Some clones in this sample may be carry-over from other donors' samples.

This clonotype was detected ten times or more. This chain uses TRBV2 with TRBJ2-2; 7 bases line up with TRBD2. CDR3 length: 14 amino acids. The germline CDR1 and CDR2 sequences are SNHLY and FYNNEI. The junction had 9 bases not matched to a gene; V was cut back by 7 bases and J by 7 bases. This chain's CDR3 is CASKSKRDGGELFF. As DNA, the CDR3 is TGTGCCAGCAAGAGTAAGCGGGACGGCGGGGAGCTGTTTTTT. The full variable domain, rest sourced from reference TRBV2 and TRBJ2-2, is EPEVTQTPSHQVTQMGQEVILRCVPISNHLYFYWYRQILGQKVEFLVSFYNNEISEKSEIFDDQFSVERPDGSNFTLKIRSTKLEDSAMYFCASKSKRDGGELFFGEGSRLTVL.

This clonotype was seen at least ten times. The rearrangement uses TRBV7-6 and TRBJ2-5, with TRBD2 matching 9 bases. Unmatched junction bases numbered 10, after V lost 0 bases and J lost 5 bases. The CDR3 has 17 amino acids. Germline CDR1 and CDR2: SGHVS and FNYEAQ. The CDR3 DNA reads TGTGCCAGCAGCTTAGCGGCATCGGCTAGCGGGATGGAGACCCAGTACTTC. It specifies CASSLAASASGMETQYF.

There are many counts of this clonotype. V gene TRBV10-3 combines with J gene TRBJ2-2, with 7 bases lining up with TRBD1. CDR1 is ENHRY and CDR2 is SYGVKD in the germline V gene. Trimming at V came to 6 bases and at J to 5 bases, leaving 6 bases not matched to a gene. This CDR3 comprises 14 residues. This chain's CDR3 is CAIRVLQGTGELFF. The CDR3 nucleotides read TGTGCCATCAGAGTCTTACAGGGGACCGGGGAGCTGTTTTTT.

This clonotype was seen ten or more times. The gene calls are TRBV6-6 and TRBJ1-5; possible D gene TRBD1, 6 bases. Germline-derived CDR1 and CDR2 are MNHNY and SVGAGI (reference sequence). V lost 6 bases to trimming and J lost 3 bases, with 18 bases between them. CDR3 length: 16 residues. The CDR3 DNA reads as TGTGCCAGCAGCCCCAAGTTAGGGGGACTCAATCAGCCCCAGCATTTT. Its protein product is CASSPKLGGLNQPQHF.

This clonotype came up a few times. The V call is TRBV9, the J call TRBJ1-4, with 7 nucleotides matching TRBD1. With 1 base clipped from V and 7 bases from J, the junction kept 7 bases outside the gene matches. CDR1 and CDR2 (germline): SGDLS, YYNGEE. There are 15 residues in the CDR3. The CDR3 coding sequence is TGTGCCAGCAGCGTACAGGGGGTAGCGAGTGAAAAACTGTTTTTT. Residues: CASSVQGVASEKLFF.

This clonotype was detected a few times. The rearrangement links TRBV29-1 to TRBJ2-5; 12 nucleotides align to TRBD2. The germline CDR1 and CDR2 sequences are SQVTM and ANQGSEA. The junction had 8 bases not matched to a gene; V was cut back by 5 bases and J by 7 bases. This CDR3 comprises 14 residues. This chain's CDR3 is CSVRLAGGYGTQYF. CDR3 bases: TGCAGCGTTCGCCTAGCGGGAGGGTACGGGACCCAGTACTTC.

This clonotype showed up many times. The chain recombines TRBV7-2 with TRBJ1-4; no clear D. V gave up 0 bases and J gave up 4 bases, with 9 bases separating them. Germline V CDR1 and CDR2: SGHTA, FQGNSA. The CDR3 totals 15 residues. As DNA, the CDR3 is TGTGCCAGCAGCTTAGCGGGTTTTATTAATGAAAAACTGTTTTTT. Translation gives CASSLAGFINEKLFF.

This clonotype showed up just a few times. The V gene is TRBV12-3 or TRBV12-4, the J gene TRBJ1-2; tentatively, D is TRBD1 (6 bases). CDR3 length: 14 amino acids. The ends were cut back, 7 bases at V and 4 bases at J, with 16 bases in the middle. CDR3: CASTPDRSFYGYTF. The CDR3 DNA reads as TGTGCCAGCACCCCTGACAGGTCCTTCTATGGCTACACCTTC.

The table lists this clonotype with a few counts. The V and J genes are TRBV28 and TRBJ1-5; D unresolved. The V end was cut by 3 bases, the J end by 0 bases, with 9 bases between. CDR3 length: 15 amino acids. Germline V gene sequence: CDR1 MDHEN, CDR2 SYDVKM. The CDR3 sequence: CASSLIQTSNQPQHF. The CDR3 DNA follows: TGTGCCAGCAGTTTGATCCAGACTAGCAATCAGCCCCAGCATTTT.

This clonotype has a count of ten or more. The V call is TRBV6-2 or TRBV6-3, the J call TRBJ1-1; no firm D call. CDR3 size: 12 residues. The germline CDR1 and CDR2 sequences are MNHEY and SVGEGT. V shed 10 bases and J shed 1 base, with 10 bases lying between them. The CDR3 here is CATKWGNTEAFF. The CDR3 DNA is TGTGCCACAAAATGGGGGAACACTGAAGCTTTCTTT.

This clonotype was recorded many times. The chain carries TRBV18 and TRBJ2-7; no definite D call. With 2 bases removed from V and 6 bases from J, the gap between germline ends came to 11 bases. The CDR3 runs to 13 residues. CDR1 and CDR2 from the germline V gene are KGHSH and LQKENI. Here the CDR3 reads CASSPKAVGEQYF. The CDR3 DNA follows: TGTGCCAGCTCACCAAAAGCCGTGGGCGAGCAGTACTTC.

The chain employs TRBV20-1 and TRBJ1-2, with D possibly being TRBD1 (5 bases). This CDR3 is 13 amino acids long. The V gene's germline CDR1 is DFQATT and CDR2 SNEGSKA (reference sequence). V gave up 6 bases and J gave up 2 bases, with 13 bases separating them. CDR3 bases: TGCAGTGCCCCTGGGACGGGAAACTATGGCTACACCTTC. This sequence encodes CSAPGTGNYGYTF.

This clonotype was detected many times. V is TRBV29-1 and J is TRBJ2-1; D unclear. The V end was cut by 0 bases, the J end by 6 bases, with 15 bases between. The CDR3 runs 15 residues. CDR1 and CDR2 from the germline V gene are SQVTM and ANQGSEA. In DNA form, the CDR3 reads TGCAGCGTTGAAGATCGTGGTAGACCGTTCAATGAGCAGTTCTTC. This gives the protein CSVEDRGRPFNEQFF.

This chain uses TRBV29-1 with TRBJ1-5; D unresolved. The CDR3 has 10 amino acids. Germline CDR1 and CDR2: SQVTM and ANQGSEA. Trimming removed 4 bases from V and 7 bases from J, with 5 bases in between. CDR3 sequence: CSVVGQPQHF. The CDR3 nucleotides read TGCAGCGTTGTCGGACAGCCCCAGCATTTT.

The chain is built from TRBV7-6 and TRBJ2-1; tentative D call: TRBD2 (5 bases). The CDR3 consists of 13 residues. Germline V CDR1 and CDR2: SGHVS, FNYEAQ. V gave up 1 base and J gave up 8 bases, with 9 bases separating them. The CDR3 DNA follows: TGTGCCAGCAGCTTAGGCGGGCTCTATGAGCAGTTCTTC. Translating it yields CASSLGGLYEQFF.

The chain is built from TRBV29-1 and TRBJ2-5; D could derive from TRBD1 or TRBD2 (5 bases each). CDR1 and CDR2 (germline): SQVTM, ANQGSEA. The germline V and J ends were trimmed by 5 bases and 5 bases, with 18 bases remaining between them. CDR3 size: 14 residues. In DNA, the CDR3 is TGCAGCGTTAGGTGGGGGTCCTCCCGGGAGACCCAGTACTTC. Protein product: CSVRWGSSRETQYF. Combining the CDR3 with reference TRBV29-1 and TRBJ2-5 gives the whole variable domain SAVISQKPSRDICQRGTSLTIQCQVDSQVTMMFWYRQQPGQSLTLIATANQGSEATYESGFVIDKFPISRPNLTFSTLTVSNMSPEDSSIYLCSVRWGSSRETQYFGPGTRLLVL.

The gene calls are TRBV10-1 and TRBJ1-1; no definite D call. This CDR3 is 13 amino acids long. Trimming pared 2 bases from V and 7 bases from J, leaving 11 bases between. From germline, CDR1 is WNHNN and CDR2 SYGVQD (reference sequence). CDR3 bases: TGCGCCAGCAGTGAGAGGGTAGGCCTTGAAGCTTTCTTT. It translates to CASSERVGLEAFF.

This clonotype appeared many times. The chain couples TRBV6-5 to TRBJ1-2; the D is unclear. V gave up 0 bases and J gave up 0 bases, with 5 bases separating them. CDR3 length equals 14 residues. From germline, CDR1 is MNHEY and CDR2 SVGAGI. CDR3 nucleotides: TGTGCCAGCAGTTACTCTACTTCTAACTATGGCTACACCTTC. This encodes CASSYSTSNYGYTF.

This clonotype was counted ten times or more. The rearrangement joins TRBV7-9 to TRBJ2-5; 10 bases line up with TRBD2. CDR1 and CDR2 (germline): SEHNR, FQNEAQ (reference sequence). This CDR3 region has 16 residues. Unmatched junction bases numbered 6, after V lost 5 bases and J lost 0 bases. The chain's CDR3 is CASSPGLAAHQETQYF. The CDR3 coding sequence is TGTGCCAGCAGCCCCGGACTAGCGGCCCACCAAGAGACCCAGTACTTC.

This clonotype was observed many times. This chain uses TRBV9 with TRBJ2-5; D possibly uses TRBD1 or TRBD2 (6 bases each). CDR1 is SGDLS, CDR2 YYNGEE, per germline. The CDR3 runs to 18 residues. V gave up 4 bases and J gave up 0 bases, with 22 bases separating them. The chain's CDR3 is CASSPSRRNREDQETQYF. CDR3 DNA: TGTGCCAGCAGCCCCTCACGTCGGAACAGGGAGGACCAAGAGACCCAGTACTTC.

This clonotype was counted many times. V gene TRBV7-6 combines with J gene TRBJ2-2, with 9 bases that match TRBD2. The CDR3 spans 15 residues. The germline CDR1 and CDR2 sequences are SGHVS and FNYEAQ. V lost 3 bases, J lost 6 bases, and 5 bases stayed unmatched. In DNA, the CDR3 is TGTGCCAGCAGCTTTCTAGCGGGGTCCCCCGGGGAGCTGTTTTTT. Its translation: CASSFLAGSPGELFF.

This clonotype was detected many times. The rearrangement links TRBV27 to TRBJ2-1; TRBD1 might be the D (6 bases). Germline-derived CDR1 and CDR2 are MNHEY and SMNVEV (reference sequence). CDR3 length: 17 amino acids. The CDR3 sequence is CATFIRAGQGLKNEQFF. The CDR3 region has the DNA TGTGCAACCTTTATTAGAGCCGGGCAGGGGCTAAAGAATGAGCAGTTCTTC.

This chain uses TRBV7-2 with TRBJ2-7; weak D call: TRBD1 (5 bases). Trimming pared 5 bases from V and 6 bases from J, leaving 20 bases between. The CDR3 contains 15 residues. Germline CDR1 is SGHTA and CDR2 is FQGNSA. Here the CDR3 reads CASSPQYGARGEQYF. The CDR3 DNA reads as TGTGCCAGCAGCCCCCAGTATGGGGCGAGAGGCGAGCAGTACTTC.

This clonotype was counted between two and nine times. The chain combines TRBV7-2 with TRBJ2-3; the match to TRBD2 covers 8 bases. Trimming at V came to 4 bases and at J to 2 bases, leaving 5 bases not matched to a gene. The CDR3 has 15 residues. The germline V gene has CDR1 SGHTA and CDR2 FQGNSA. Written as DNA, the CDR3 is TGTGCCAGCAGCTCCGGGACTAGGAACACAGATACGCAGTATTTT. Its translation: CASSSGTRNTDTQYF.

In this sample, this clonotype turned up many times. The chain uses TRBV9 and TRBJ1-1; unclear D gene. Germline values: CDR1 SGDLS, CDR2 YYNGEE. With 4 bases removed from V and 4 bases from J, the gap between germline ends came to 17 bases. The CDR3 is 15 residues long. CDR3 sequence: CASSPRPLVGTEAFF. CDR3 nucleotide sequence: TGTGCCAGCAGCCCCCGTCCCTTGGTGGGCACTGAAGCTTTCTTT.